These T cell receptor beta chains were read from a single sample in a study of blood T cells in healthy people across ages. TCRdb processed the 5' RACE reads anew with MiXCR; each CDR3 protein has one entry. The repertoire includes approximately 780,000 distinct CDR3 sequences, under 30% of them detected once, and 2.5% to 3.5% sits in the top ten. The same specimen was also included in a second study, on T cells of mothers and their children.

The sample comprised blood. The receptor set was obtained from a boy younger than 18 in good health. Both conserved end residues are part of each CDR3. Fields, in order: J gene, V gene, D gene, clone size, CDR3 protein, CDR3 DNA. D genes are given only for firm matches. Size values are once, few and many counts, or a class for expanded clones, and some rows have none.

J: TRBJ2-3
V: TRBV7-2
D: TRBD1
size: .
CDR3: CASSFLDRVTDTQYF
DNA: TGTGCCAGCAGCTTCCTAGACAGGGTTACAGATACGCAGTATTTT

J: TRBJ1-2
V: TRBV29-1
D: .
size: few
CDR3: CSVGQSLSTF
DNA: TGCAGCGTTGGACAGTCCCTAAGTACCTTC

J: TRBJ2-5
V: TRBV29-1
D: TRBD1
size: .
CDR3: CSAGRLGQGKRTQYF
DNA: TGCAGCGCCGGAAGGTTGGGACAGGGCAAAAGGACCCAGTACTTC

J: TRBJ2-1
V: TRBV6-1
D: TRBD2
size: few
CDR3: CASITGARLAGAYNEQFF
DNA: TGTGCCAGCATCACGGGGGCAAGACTAGCGGGGGCGTACAATGAGCAGTTCTTC

J: TRBJ1-2
V: TRBV27
D: .
size: few
CDR3: CASRKGYTF
DNA: TGTGCCAGCAGGAAGGGCTACACCTTC

J: TRBJ2-4
V: TRBV4-1
D: .
size: .
CDR3: CASSRTGNIQYF
DNA: TGCGCCAGCAGCCGGACCGGAAACATTCAGTACTTC

J: TRBJ1-3
V: TRBV12-3/TRBV12-4
D: .
size: .
CDR3: CASNDPGVEHTIYF
DNA: TGTGCCAGCAATGACCCAGGGGTGGAACACACCATATATTTT

J: TRBJ1-2
V: TRBV20-1
D: .
size: .
CDR3: CGATDRGANYGYTF
DNA: TGCGGTGCGACAGACAGAGGAGCTAACTATGGCTACACCTTC

J: TRBJ2-7
V: TRBV27
D: .
size: .
CDR3: CASSPTAGDGVYEQYF
DNA: TGTGCCAGCAGTCCAACCGCCGGGGACGGGGTCTACGAGCAGTACTTC

J: TRBJ2-1
V: TRBV18
D: .
size: few
CDR3: CASSPPKGSKVDEQFF
DNA: TGTGCCAGCTCACCACCTAAAGGATCGAAGGTCGATGAGCAGTTCTTC

J: TRBJ2-3
V: TRBV10-3
D: TRBD1
size: few
CDR3: CAITAFGDRGTDTQYF
DNA: TGTGCCATCACCGCCTTTGGGGACAGGGGCACAGATACGCAGTATTTT

J: TRBJ2-5
V: TRBV5-5
D: .
size: .
CDR3: CASSLHSQLRAIRETQYF
DNA: TGTGCCAGCAGCTTGCACTCCCAGCTAAGGGCTATCCGGGAGACCCAGTACTTC

J: TRBJ2-7
V: TRBV4-1
D: TRBD1
size: .
CDR3: CASSQGEPGQGGNEQYF
DNA: TGCGCCAGCAGCCAAGGTGAACCGGGACAGGGTGGCAACGAGCAGTACTTC

J: TRBJ1-4
V: TRBV28
D: TRBD1
size: .
CDR3: CASSSDRLQTLNEKLFF
DNA: TGTGCCAGCAGTTCGGACAGGCTACAGACTCTTAATGAAAAACTGTTTTTT

J: TRBJ2-5
V: TRBV5-1
D: TRBD2
size: .
CDR3: CASSLFGLEETQYF
DNA: TGCGCCAGCAGCTTGTTCGGACTAGAAGAGACCCAGTACTTC

J: TRBJ2-5
V: TRBV5-6
D: .
size: few
CDR3: CASSPAGPLYSETQYF
DNA: TGTGCCAGCAGCCCGGCCGGCCCCCTCTACTCGGAGACCCAGTACTTC

J: TRBJ2-6
V: TRBV19
D: TRBD1
size: .
CDR3: CATKAGGAGANVLTF
DNA: TGTGCCACTAAGGCAGGGGGCGCTGGGGCCAACGTCCTGACTTTC

J: TRBJ2-5
V: TRBV4-1
D: TRBD1
size: few
CDR3: CASSQEGRQGQETQYF
DNA: TGCGCCAGCAGCCAAGAGGGGAGACAGGGGCAAGAGACCCAGTACTTC

J: TRBJ2-7
V: TRBV5-1
D: TRBD1
size: .
CDR3: CASSTGTGGDEQYF
DNA: TGCGCCAGCAGCACGGGGACAGGGGGCGACGAGCAGTACTTC

J: TRBJ1-2
V: TRBV28
D: .
size: .
CDR3: CASSLMDSIYGYTF
DNA: TGTGCCAGCAGTTTGATGGACAGCATCTATGGCTACACCTTC

J: TRBJ1-4
V: TRBV7-6
D: TRBD1
size: .
CDR3: CASSSGGGYEKLFF
DNA: TGTGCCAGCAGCTCAGGGGGTGGTTATGAAAAACTGTTTTTT

J: TRBJ2-7
V: TRBV12-3/TRBV12-4
D: TRBD1
size: few
CDR3: CAILTGGNSYEQYF
DNA: TGTGCGATCCTCACAGGGGGTAATTCCTACGAGCAGTACTTC

J: TRBJ2-7
V: TRBV20-1
D: .
size: .
CDR3: CSAREIYSYEQYF
DNA: TGCAGTGCTAGGGAAATTTACTCCTACGAGCAGTACTTC

J: TRBJ2-3
V: TRBV9
D: TRBD2
size: few
CDR3: CASSPERGGTDTQYF
DNA: TGTGCCAGCAGCCCGGAGCGGGGGGGCACAGATACGCAGTATTTT

J: TRBJ2-1
V: TRBV28
D: TRBD2
size: once
CDR3: CASSSHSGGTYNEQFF
DNA: TGTGCCAGCAGTTCTCATTCGGGAGGGACTTACAATGAGCAGTTCTTC

J: TRBJ2-5
V: TRBV7-4
D: TRBD2
size: .
CDR3: CASSLATSGGPYQETQYF
DNA: TGTGCCAGCAGCTTAGCGACTAGCGGGGGCCCGTACCAAGAGACCCAGTACTTC

J: TRBJ1-5
V: TRBV6-1
D: TRBD1
size: .
CDR3: CASSEGTGNQPQHF
DNA: TGTGCCAGCAGTGAAGGGACAGGGAATCAGCCCCAGCATTTT

J: TRBJ1-6
V: TRBV6-5
D: .
size: few
CDR3: CATRRGENSPLHF
DNA: TGTGCCACTCGGAGGGGAGAGAATTCACCCCTCCACTTT

J: TRBJ1-2
V: TRBV20-1
D: .
size: .
CDR3: CSAREFQGLRRGWNYGYTF
DNA: TGCAGTGCTAGAGAGTTTCAGGGGCTAAGGAGGGGGTGGAACTATGGCTACACCTTC

J: TRBJ2-4
V: TRBV5-1
D: .
size: few
CDR3: CASSPRQPHAYKNIQYF
DNA: TGCGCCAGCAGCCCTCGTCAACCGCATGCCTACAAAAACATTCAGTACTTC

J: TRBJ2-7
V: TRBV4-2
D: .
size: few
CDR3: CASSHPFGGSHYEQYF
DNA: TGTGCCAGCAGCCACCCTTTTGGGGGCTCACACTACGAGCAGTACTTC

J: TRBJ2-7
V: TRBV15
D: .
size: .
CDR3: CATSREGAVYEQYF
DNA: TGTGCCACCAGCAGAGAGGGCGCCGTCTACGAGCAGTACTTC

J: TRBJ2-4
V: TRBV7-9
D: .
size: few
CDR3: CASSQGVTGKNIQYF
DNA: TGTGCCAGCAGTCAAGGGGTCACTGGCAAAAACATTCAGTACTTC

J: TRBJ2-5
V: TRBV9
D: TRBD2
size: .
CDR3: CASSVRTSGETQYF
DNA: TGTGCCAGCAGCGTCCGGACTAGCGGGGAGACCCAGTACTTC

J: TRBJ1-5
V: TRBV12-3/TRBV12-4
D: TRBD1
size: few
CDR3: CASSTTGDQPQHF
DNA: TGTGCCAGCAGTACTACAGGGGATCAGCCCCAGCATTTT

J: TRBJ2-1
V: TRBV4-1
D: .
size: few
CDR3: CASSLGMTPYNEQFF
DNA: TGCGCCAGCAGCCTAGGGATGACTCCCTACAATGAGCAGTTCTTC

J: TRBJ1-2
V: TRBV18
D: .
size: .
CDR3: CASSPGTGLAGYTF
DNA: TGTGCCAGCTCGCCCGGGACTGGATTAGCTGGCTACACCTTC

J: TRBJ2-7
V: TRBV28
D: .
size: few
CDR3: CASSDRTLPNEQYF
DNA: TGTGCCAGCAGTGACCGGACCCTACCGAACGAGCAGTACTTC

J: TRBJ2-1
V: TRBV20-1
D: .
size: few
CDR3: CSAIPWGLSSYNEQFF
DNA: TGCAGTGCTATCCCATGGGGCCTCAGCTCCTACAATGAGCAGTTCTTC

J: TRBJ1-5
V: TRBV7-8
D: TRBD1
size: few
CDR3: CASSLAPQGPLNQPQHF
DNA: TGTGCCAGCAGCTTAGCACCACAGGGGCCGCTCAATCAGCCCCAGCATTTT

J: TRBJ2-5
V: TRBV7-9
D: .
size: .
CDR3: CASSLDSERETQYF
DNA: TGTGCCAGCAGCTTAGACTCCGAAAGGGAGACCCAGTACTTC

J: TRBJ1-2
V: TRBV10-2
D: TRBD1
size: .
CDR3: CASSDRTGDYGYTF
DNA: TGCGCCAGCAGTGATCGAACAGGGGACTATGGCTACACCTTC

J: TRBJ1-5
V: TRBV20-1
D: .
size: .
CDR3: CSAREEFVSYSNQPQHF
DNA: TGCAGTGCTAGAGAGGAGTTTGTTTCTTATAGCAATCAGCCCCAGCATTTT